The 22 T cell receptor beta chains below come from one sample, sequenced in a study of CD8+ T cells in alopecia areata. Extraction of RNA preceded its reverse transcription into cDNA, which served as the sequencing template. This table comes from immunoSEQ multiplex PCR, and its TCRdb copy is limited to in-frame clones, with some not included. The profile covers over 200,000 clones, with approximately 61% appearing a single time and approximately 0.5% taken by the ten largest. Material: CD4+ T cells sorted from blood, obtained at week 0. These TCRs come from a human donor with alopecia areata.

In DNA, the CDR3 is TGTGCCAGCACAGGACAGGGAACGAGTGAGCAGTTCTTC. This encodes CASTGQGTSEQFF. The chain recombines TRBV2 with TRBJ2-1; the match to TRBD1 covers 8 bases. Trimming removed 7 bases from V and 9 bases from J; junction bases left unmatched: 8. This CDR3 spans 13 amino acids. Germline V gene sequence: CDR1 SNHLY, CDR2 FYNNEI.

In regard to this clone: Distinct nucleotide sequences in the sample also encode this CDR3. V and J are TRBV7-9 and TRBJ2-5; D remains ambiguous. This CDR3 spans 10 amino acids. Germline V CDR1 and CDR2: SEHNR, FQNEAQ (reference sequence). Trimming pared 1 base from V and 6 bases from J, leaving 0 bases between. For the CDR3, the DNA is TGTGCCAGCAGCTTAGAGACCCAGTACTTC. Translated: CASSLETQYF.

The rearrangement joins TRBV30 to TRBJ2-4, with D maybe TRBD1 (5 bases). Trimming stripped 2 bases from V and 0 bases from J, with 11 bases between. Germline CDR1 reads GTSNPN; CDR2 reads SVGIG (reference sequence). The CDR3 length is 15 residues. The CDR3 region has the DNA TGTGCCTGGAGTTTCACGGACACAGCCAAAAACATTCAGTACTTC. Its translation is CAWSFTDTAKNIQYF.

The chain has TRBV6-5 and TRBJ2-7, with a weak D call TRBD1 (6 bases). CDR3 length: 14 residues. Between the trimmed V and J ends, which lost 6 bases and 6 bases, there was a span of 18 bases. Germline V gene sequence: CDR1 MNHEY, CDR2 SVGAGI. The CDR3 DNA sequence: TGTGCCAGCAGGCCGGGTCCAGGGGATGGCGAGCAGTACTTC. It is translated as CASRPGPGDGEQYF.

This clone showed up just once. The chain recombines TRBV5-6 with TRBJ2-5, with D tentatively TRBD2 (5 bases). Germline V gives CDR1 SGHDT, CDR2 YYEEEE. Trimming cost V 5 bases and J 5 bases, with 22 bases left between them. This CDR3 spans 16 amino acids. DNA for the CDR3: TGTGCCAGCAGACCGTACTCTCCAACTAGTAAGGAGACCCAGTACTTC. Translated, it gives CASRPYSPTSKETQYF.

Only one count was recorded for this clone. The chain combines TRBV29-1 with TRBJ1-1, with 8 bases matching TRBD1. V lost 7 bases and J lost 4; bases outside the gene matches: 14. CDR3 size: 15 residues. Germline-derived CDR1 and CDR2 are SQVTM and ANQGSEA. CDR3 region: CSADPGQGGGTEAFF. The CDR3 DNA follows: TGCAGCGCAGACCCCGGACAGGGCGGCGGCACTGAAGCTTTCTTT.

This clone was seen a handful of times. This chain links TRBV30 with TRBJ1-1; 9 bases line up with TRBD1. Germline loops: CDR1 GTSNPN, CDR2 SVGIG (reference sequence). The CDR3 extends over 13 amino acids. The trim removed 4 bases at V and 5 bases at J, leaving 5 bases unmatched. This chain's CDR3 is CAWTWDRVTEAFF. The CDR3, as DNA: TGTGCCTGGACTTGGGACAGGGTGACTGAAGCTTTCTTT.

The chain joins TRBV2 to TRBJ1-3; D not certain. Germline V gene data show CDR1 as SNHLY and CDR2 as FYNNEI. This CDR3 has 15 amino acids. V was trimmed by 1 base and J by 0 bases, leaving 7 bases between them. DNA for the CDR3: TGTGCCAGCAGTGAAGAAGGGTACTCTGGAAACACCATATATTTT. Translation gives CASSEEGYSGNTIYF. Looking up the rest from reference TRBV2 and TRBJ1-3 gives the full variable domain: EPEVTQTPSHQVTQMGQEVILRCVPISNHLYFYWYRQILGQKVEFLVSFYNNEISEKSEIFDDQFSVERPDGSNFTLKIRSTKLEDSAMYFCASSEEGYSGNTIYFGEGSWLTVV.

The CDR3 DNA reads TGCGCCAGCAGCGTTGGACATACTCTTGGCGAGCAGTACTTC. Its translation is CASSVGHTLGEQYF. The J gene is TRBJ2-7, the V gene TRBV5-1; D is possibly TRBD1 (5 bases). The CDR3 is 14 residues long. The germline gives CDR1 SGHRS, CDR2 YFSETQ. With 4 bases removed from V and 6 bases from J, the gap between germline ends came to 17 bases.

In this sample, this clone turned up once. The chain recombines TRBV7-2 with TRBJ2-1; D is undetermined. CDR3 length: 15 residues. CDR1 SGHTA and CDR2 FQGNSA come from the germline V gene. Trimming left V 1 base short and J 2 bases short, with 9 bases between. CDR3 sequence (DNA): TGTGCCAGCAGCTTAGACGGCGATCCCTACAATGAGCAGTTCTTC. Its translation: CASSLDGDPYNEQFF.

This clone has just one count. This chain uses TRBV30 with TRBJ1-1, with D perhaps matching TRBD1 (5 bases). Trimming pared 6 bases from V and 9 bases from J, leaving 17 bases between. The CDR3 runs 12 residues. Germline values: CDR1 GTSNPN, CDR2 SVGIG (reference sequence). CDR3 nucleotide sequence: TGTGCCTGTTCTGGGGCAGCCAAAAAAGCTTTCTTT. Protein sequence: CACSGAAKKAFF.

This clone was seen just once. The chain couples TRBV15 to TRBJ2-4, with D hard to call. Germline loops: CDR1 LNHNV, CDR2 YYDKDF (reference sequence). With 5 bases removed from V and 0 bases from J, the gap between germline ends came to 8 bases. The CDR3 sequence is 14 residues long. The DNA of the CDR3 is TGTGCCACCAGCGCGGAGCTAGCCAAAAACATTCAGTACTTC. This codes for CATSAELAKNIQYF. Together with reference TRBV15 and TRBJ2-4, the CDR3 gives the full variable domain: DAMVIQNPRYQVTQFGKPVTLSCSQTLNHNVMYWYQQKSSQAPKLLFHYYDKDFNNEADTPDNFQSRRPNTSFCFLDIRSPGLGDTAMYLCATSAELAKNIQYFGAGTRLSVL.

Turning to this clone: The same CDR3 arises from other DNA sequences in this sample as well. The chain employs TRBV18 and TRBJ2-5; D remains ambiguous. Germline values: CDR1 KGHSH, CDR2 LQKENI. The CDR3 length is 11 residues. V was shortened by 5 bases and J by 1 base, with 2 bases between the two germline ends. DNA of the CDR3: TGTGCCAGCTCATCCCAAGAGACCCAGTACTTC. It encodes CASSSQETQYF.

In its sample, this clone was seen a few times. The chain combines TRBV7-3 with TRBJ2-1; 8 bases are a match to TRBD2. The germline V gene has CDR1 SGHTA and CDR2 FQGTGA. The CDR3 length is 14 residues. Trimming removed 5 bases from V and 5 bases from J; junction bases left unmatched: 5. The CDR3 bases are TGTGCCAGCAGCAGGGTAGCGGGGAACAATGAGCAGTTCTTC. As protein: CASSRVAGNNEQFF.

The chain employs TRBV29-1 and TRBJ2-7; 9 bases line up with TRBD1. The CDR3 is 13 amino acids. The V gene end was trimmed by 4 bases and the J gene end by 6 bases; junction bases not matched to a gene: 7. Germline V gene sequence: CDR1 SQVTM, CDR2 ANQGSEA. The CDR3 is CSVADRGKFEQYF. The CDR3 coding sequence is TGCAGCGTTGCCGACAGGGGGAAGTTCGAGCAGTACTTC.

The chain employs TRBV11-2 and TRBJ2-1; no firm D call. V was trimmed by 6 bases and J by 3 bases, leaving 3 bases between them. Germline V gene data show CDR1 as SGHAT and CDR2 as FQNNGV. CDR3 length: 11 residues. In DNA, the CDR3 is TGTGCCAGCAGTGACTACAATGAGCAGTTCTTC. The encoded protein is CASSDYNEQFF.

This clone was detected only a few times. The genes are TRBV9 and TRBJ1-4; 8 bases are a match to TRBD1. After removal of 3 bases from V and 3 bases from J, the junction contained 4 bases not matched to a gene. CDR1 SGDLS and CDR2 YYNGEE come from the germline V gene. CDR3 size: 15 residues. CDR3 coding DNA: TGTGCCAGCAGCGCCCGACAGGGGCCTAATGAAAAACTGTTTTTT. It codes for CASSARQGPNEKLFF.

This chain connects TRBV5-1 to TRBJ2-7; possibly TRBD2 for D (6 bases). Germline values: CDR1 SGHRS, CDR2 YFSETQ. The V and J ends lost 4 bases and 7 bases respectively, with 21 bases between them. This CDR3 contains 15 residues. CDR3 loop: CASSRIRDSSAEQYF. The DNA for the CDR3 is TGCGCCAGCAGCCGTATACGGGACTCTTCTGCGGAGCAGTACTTC.

CDR3 DNA: TGTGCCAGCAGCCAAGATCCCTGGGGACTGTTTTTT. This encodes CASSQDPWGLFF. The rearrangement joins TRBV14 to TRBJ1-4, with D hard to call. The germline CDR1 and CDR2 sequences are SGHDN and FVKESK. V was pared by 0 bases and J by 13 bases, with 9 bases between. The CDR3 runs 12 residues.

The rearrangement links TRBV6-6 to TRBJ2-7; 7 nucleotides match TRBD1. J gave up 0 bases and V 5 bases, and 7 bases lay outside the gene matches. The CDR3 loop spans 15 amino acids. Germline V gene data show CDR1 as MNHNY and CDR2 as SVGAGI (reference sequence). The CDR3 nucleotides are TGTGCCAGCAGTCCCAACAGGGGATTCTCCTACGAGCAGTACTTC. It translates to CASSPNRGFSYEQYF.

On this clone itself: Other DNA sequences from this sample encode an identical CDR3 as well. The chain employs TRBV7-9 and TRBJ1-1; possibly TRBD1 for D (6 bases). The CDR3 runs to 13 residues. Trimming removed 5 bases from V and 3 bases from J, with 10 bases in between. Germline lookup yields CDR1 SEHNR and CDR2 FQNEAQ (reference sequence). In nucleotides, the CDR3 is TGTGCCAGCAGCCGGACAGATTACACTGAAGCTTTCTTT. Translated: CASSRTDYTEAFF.

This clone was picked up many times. The CDR3 reads CASIRDRIDEQFF. CDR3 nucleotides: TGTGCCAGCATCAGGGACAGGATCGATGAGCAGTTCTTC. V usage is TRBV6-1 and J usage is TRBJ2-1; 8 nucleotides align to TRBD1. With V trimmed by 7 bases and J by 8 bases, 7 bases remained unmatched. Germline loops: CDR1 MNHNS, CDR2 SASEGT. This CDR3 is 13 amino acids long.